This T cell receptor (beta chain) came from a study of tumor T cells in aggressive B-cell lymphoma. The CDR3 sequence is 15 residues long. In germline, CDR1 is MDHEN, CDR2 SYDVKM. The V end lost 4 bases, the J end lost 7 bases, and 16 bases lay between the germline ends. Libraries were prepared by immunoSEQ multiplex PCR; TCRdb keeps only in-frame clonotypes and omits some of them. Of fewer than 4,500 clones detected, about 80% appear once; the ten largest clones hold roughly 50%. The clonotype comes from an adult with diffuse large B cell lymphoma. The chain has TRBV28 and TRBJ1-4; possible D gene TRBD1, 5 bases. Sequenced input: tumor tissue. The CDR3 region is CASSSPKGIVEKLFF. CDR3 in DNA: TGTGCCAGCAGTTCTCCCAAGGGGATTGTTGAAAAACTGTTTTTT.